The sequence of this T cell receptor beta chain was determined in a study of blood T cells in healthy people across ages. It was with a sample-barcoded 5' primer and a J-beta primer mix that a second PCR of roughly 7 to 12 cycles was run. Using its own MiXCR run on the 5' RACE reads, TCRdb lists one record per CDR3 protein. The table records around 2 million distinct CDR3 sequences, around 40% of them present only once. Germline V gives CDR1 LNHNV, CDR2 YYDKDF (reference sequence). There are 13 residues in the CDR3. Details on this clonotype: One end of the junction fails to match germline, which may point to a read error.

Each donor supplied around 10 milliliters of peripheral blood. The chain employs TRBV15 and TRBJ2-1; D gene unclear. The receptor was isolated from a human donor in good health. The specimen sequenced was blood. CDR3 sequence: CATSPKRAGERFF. CDR3 nucleotides: TGTGCCACCAGCCCAAAGAGAGCAGGTGAGCGGTTCTTC.